The rows below give T cell receptor beta chains drawn from one sample of a study of blood T cell repertoires in COVID-19. Measured with immunoSEQ multiplex PCR; TCRdb has only the in-frame clones, and not every one. The data show around 79,000 clones, roughly 91% seen once. The sample comprised peripheral blood. All receptors derive from a man aged 65 to 85 with active or convalescent COVID-19. Each CDR3 is given with its conserved first and last residue. The D gene is left open where the match is weak. Size is omitted from some rows. Given values are once, few, many or a class for expanded clones.

TRBV10-1	NA	TRBD2	TRBJ2-2	TGCGCCAGCAGTTTCAGGATTCCCGGGACTAGCAGCACCGGGGAGCTGTTTTTT	CASSFRIPGTSSTGELFF
TRBV5-1	once	TRBD1	TRBJ2-7	TGCGCCAGCAGCTTGGGGGGACAGTCTCCCTACGAGCAGTACTTC	CASSLGGQSPYEQYF
TRBV27	NA	TRBD2	TRBJ2-3	TGTGCCAGCAGTTCTAGCGGGAGAAATACAGATACGCAGTATTTT	CASSSSGRNTDTQYF
TRBV2	NA	TRBD1	TRBJ1-5	TGTGCCAGCAGTGACGGGACAGGCTGGCATCAGCCCCAGCATTTT	CASSDGTGWHQPQHF
TRBV6-2/TRBV6-3	NA	TRBD1	TRBJ1-5	TGTGCCAGCAGCCGGACAGGGCACAATCAGCCCCAGCATTTT	CASSRTGHNQPQHF
TRBV6-6	NA	NA	TRBJ1-4	TGTGCCAGCAGTTACTCCACTTATAATGAAAAACTGTTTTTT	CASSYSTYNEKLFF
TRBV7-2	NA	TRBD1	TRBJ1-1	TGTGCCAGCGGGATCGACAGGGGAAAGAAACTGAACGCTGAAGCTTTCTTT	CASGIDRGKKLNAEAFF
TRBV4-1	NA	TRBD2	TRBJ2-7	TGCGCCAGCAGCCGGGATAGCGGGGGTGTCCCCTACGAGCAGTACTTC	CASSRDSGGVPYEQYF
TRBV16	NA	NA	TRBJ2-4	TGTGCCAGTACACTAGCTAATGGAAACATTCAGTACTTC	CASTLANGNIQYF
TRBV15	NA	NA	TRBJ2-2	TGTGCCACCAGCCGAAAGGAGGGGGCGCTCACCGGGGAGCTGTTTTTT	CATSRKEGALTGELFF
TRBV3-1/TRBV3-2	NA	NA	TRBJ1-2	TGTGCCAGCAGCGGGGCTTATGGCTACACCTTC	CASSGAYGYTF
TRBV27	NA	TRBD1	TRBJ1-4	TGTGCCAGCAGTCAGGGACAGGGGGCAAGGAAACTGTTTTTT	CASSQGQGARKLFF
TRBV28	NA	TRBD1	TRBJ2-7	TGTGCCAGCAACTCCCCCGGGACAGGCACCTACGAGCAGTACTTC	CASNSPGTGTYEQYF
TRBV30	NA	NA	TRBJ2-1	TGTGCCTGGAGCTTGGGGCTTTACAATGAGCAGTTCTTC	CAWSLGLYNEQFF
TRBV6-1	once	NA	TRBJ1-2	TGTGCCAGCAGTGAAGGGGCAGTCGGAGGCTACACCTTC	CASSEGAVGGYTF
TRBV10-3	NA	NA	TRBJ2-1	TGTGCCATCCAGAGGGTGGGGTTCTCCTACAATGAGCAGTTCTTC	CAIQRVGFSYNEQFF
TRBV29-1	NA	TRBD1	TRBJ1-5	TGCAGCGTTGCAACAGGGGCGAAACAGCCCCAGCATTTT	CSVATGAKQPQHF
TRBV11-2	NA	NA	TRBJ1-1	TGTGCCAGCAGCTTAAGAAGGGAGGGTGAGGCTTTCTTT	CASSLRREGEAFF
TRBV4-2	NA	TRBD2	TRBJ2-1	TGTGCCAGCAGCCAAGCGGGTCGAGCGGGAGACAATGAGCAGTTCTTC	CASSQAGRAGDNEQFF
TRBV6-2/TRBV6-3	NA	NA	TRBJ2-5	TGTGCCAGCAGTTACTGGGGGCTGGAGACCCAGTACTTC	CASSYWGLETQYF
TRBV6-5	once	NA	TRBJ2-3	TGTGCCAGCAGCCAGGGACTGTCCACAGATACGCAGTATTTT	CASSQGLSTDTQYF
TRBV25-1	NA	NA	TRBJ1-2	TGTGCCAGCAGTGTTTCGGACTATGGCTACACCTTC	CASSVSDYGYTF
TRBV5-1	NA	TRBD1	TRBJ2-2	TGCGCCAGCAGCGGGACAGGGGACACCGGGGAGCTGTTTTTT	CASSGTGDTGELFF
TRBV12-5	NA	NA	TRBJ1-2	TGTGCTAGTGGTTTGGTACTAGCTGGCAGTAAGTCTTATGGCTACACCTTC	CASGLVLAGSKSYGYTF
TRBV3-1/TRBV3-2	NA	TRBD1	TRBJ1-1	TGTGCCAGCAGCTCTCGACAGGGTTTGACTGAAGCTTTCTTT	CASSSRQGLTEAFF
TRBV29-1	NA	TRBD2	TRBJ2-1	TGCAGCGTTGGAGCTAGCGGGATGGGTGAGCAGTTCTTC	CSVGASGMGEQFF
TRBV24-1	NA	TRBD2	TRBJ2-3	TGTGCCACCAGTGATCCGGGACTAGCGGGAGTGGATACGCAGTATTTT	CATSDPGLAGVDTQYF
TRBV11-2	NA	NA	TRBJ1-1	TGTGCCAGCAGCTTAGAACCAACGGGAGCTTTCTTT	CASSLEPTGAFF
TRBV7-2	once	NA	TRBJ1-1	TGTGCCAGCAGCTTAAGGCAGGGAATTACTGAAGCTTTCTTT	CASSLRQGITEAFF
TRBV13	few	NA	TRBJ1-2	TGTGCCAGCAGCTTTGAGGGCCGGGGCTATGGCTACACCTTC	CASSFEGRGYGYTF
TRBV6-5	medium-sized	NA	TRBJ1-2	TGTGCCAGCAGTTACTCAGGGGGGGAGCATGGCTACACCTTC	CASSYSGGEHGYTF
TRBV20-1	NA	TRBD2	TRBJ2-1	TGCAGTGCTAGTGGCGGGAGTGTCTCCTACAATGAGCAGTTCTTC	CSASGGSVSYNEQFF
TRBV6-6	NA	TRBD2	TRBJ2-5	TGTGCCAGCAGTCCGGGACTAGTGGCGGAGACCCAGTACTTC	CASSPGLVAETQYF
TRBV5-1	NA	NA	TRBJ1-1	TGCGCCAGCAGCTTACAGGCCGGACTGAACACTGAAGCTTTCTTT	CASSLQAGLNTEAFF
TRBV3-1/TRBV3-2	once	TRBD1	TRBJ2-1	TGTGCCAGCAGCCAGGGACAGGGAAGTGTGGGGCAGTTCTTC	CASSQGQGSVGQFF
TRBV28	few	TRBD1	TRBJ1-2	TGTGCCAGCAGAAGTTCGGGACAGCGTTATGGCTACACCTTC	CASRSSGQRYGYTF
TRBV19	NA	TRBD2	TRBJ2-3	TGTGCCAGTAGTATAACTAGCGGGGCTATCCATACGCAGTATTTT	CASSITSGAIHTQYF
TRBV5-1	NA	NA	TRBJ1-1	TGCGCCAGCAGCTTGGCAGGAGGTTCCCCGAACACTGAAGCTTTCTTT	CASSLAGGSPNTEAFF
TRBV19	NA	NA	TRBJ2-1	TGTGCCAGTAGTATCCGCACTAAGGATGAGCAGTTCTTC	CASSIRTKDEQFF
TRBV28	NA	NA	TRBJ2-7	TGTGCCAGCAGTTCCCTGTTCCAGGTATCCTACGAGCAGTACTTC	CASSSLFQVSYEQYF
TRBV6-5	NA	NA	TRBJ1-2	TGTGCCAGCAAGTCTAGGGGGACGTACTATGGCTACACCTTC	CASKSRGTYYGYTF
TRBV11-1	NA	NA	TRBJ2-5	TGTGCCAGCAGCTTATTTGAGGGTCCAGGGGCCCAGTACTTC	CASSLFEGPGAQYF
TRBV5-1	NA	NA	TRBJ2-1	TGCGCCAGCAGCTTGGCCCTGGGGGCGGCAGGTAGTGGGCAGTTCTTC	CASSLALGAAGSGQFF
TRBV19	NA	TRBD1	TRBJ2-2	TGTGCCAGTAGTCCCCGGGGACAGTTCGCGAACACCGGGGAGCTGTTTTTT	CASSPRGQFANTGELFF
TRBV3-1/TRBV3-2	NA	NA	TRBJ2-2	TGTGCCAGCAGCAGTAGCGGCATACTTAACACCGGGGAGCTGTTTTTT	CASSSSGILNTGELFF
TRBV3-1/TRBV3-2	NA	TRBD1	TRBJ1-6	TGTGCCAGCAGTTTAAACAGGGGTAATTCACCCCTCCACTTT	CASSLNRGNSPLHF
TRBV7-2	NA	TRBD1	TRBJ1-1	TGTGCCAGCAGCACGACAGGGGGTCTCACTGAAGCTTTCTTT	CASSTTGGLTEAFF
TRBV12-2	NA	NA	TRBJ2-1	TGTGCAAGTCGCTTAGTGACGGGAGTTGAGCAGTTCTTC	CASRLVTGVEQFF